Following are 31 T cell receptor beta chains from one sample sequenced in a study of HIV-infected patients and healthy controls. Reverse transcription used around 500 ng RNA and constant-region primers for alpha and beta. Using multiplexing indices, alpha and beta chain libraries were generated apart by chain-specific third strand synthesis. TCRdb called the 5' RACE reads again in MiXCR, with one record for every CDR3 protein. The table shows around 18,000 distinct CDR3 sequences, with roughly 9.1% occurring only once. Whole blood was used without fractionation, so all unsorted peripheral T cells were included. Material for sequencing was blood. The receptors derive from an adult in good health.

In this sample, this clonotype turned up a few times. This rearrangement joins TRBV6-1 to TRBJ1-5; D unclear. Germline V gene data show CDR1 as MNHNS and CDR2 as SASEGT. The CDR3 contains 14 residues. Trimming shortened V by 3 bases and J by 9 bases, and 15 bases separated the two germline ends. The chain's CDR3 is CASSDLIGLGPQHF. In DNA form, the CDR3 reads TGTGCCAGCAGTGATTTAATAGGCCTTGGGCCCCAGCATTTT.

This clonotype was picked up many times. The chain joins TRBV20-1 to TRBJ1-4, with TRBD1 identical over 9 bases. The junction had 6 bases not matched to a gene; V was cut back by 5 bases and J by 8 bases. The CDR3 spans 13 residues. CDR1 is DFQATT and CDR2 is SNEGSKA in the germline V gene (reference sequence). The CDR3 protein is CSAVGQGREKLFF. The CDR3 DNA follows: TGCAGTGCTGTGGGACAGGGACGAGAAAAACTGTTTTTT.

This clonotype has a handful of counts. The chain combines TRBV7-9 with TRBJ2-2; D is uncertain. The CDR3 runs 13 residues. Germline V CDR1 and CDR2: SEHNR, FQNEAQ (reference sequence). V was cut by 6 bases and J by 5 bases, with 10 bases left in between. CDR3 sequence reads: CASRTGLTGELFF. CDR3 coding DNA: TGTGCCAGCAGGACGGGCTTGACCGGGGAGCTGTTTTTT.

This clonotype was seen ten or more times. The chain combines TRBV28 with TRBJ2-5; no definite D call. With 2 bases removed from V and 1 base from J, the gap between germline ends came to 5 bases. The germline CDR1 and CDR2 sequences are MDHEN and SYDVKM. The CDR3 extends over 13 amino acids. CDR3 region: CASSLHSQETQYF. For the CDR3, the DNA is TGTGCCAGCAGTTTACACAGCCAAGAGACCCAGTACTTC.

This clonotype showed up many times. The V call is TRBV4-3, the J call TRBJ2-1; TRBD2 aligns across 12 bases. The trim removed 1 base at V and 3 bases at J, leaving 13 bases unmatched. Germline CDR1 and CDR2: LGHNA and YSLEER. The CDR3 has 20 residues. The CDR3 DNA is TGCGCCAGCAGCCAAGGACTAGCGGGAGACCTCCCCTTGCTCTACAATGAGCAGTTCTTC. This gives the protein CASSQGLAGDLPLLYNEQFF.

This clonotype occurred many times. The V call is TRBV4-1, the J call TRBJ2-7; D could derive from TRBD1 or TRBD2 (5 bases each). The germline V and J ends were trimmed by 1 base and 3 bases, with 13 bases remaining between them. This CDR3 is built from 15 residues. Germline values: CDR1 MGHRA, CDR2 YSYEKL. CDR3 sequence reads: CASSQGHRGDYEQYF. Here the CDR3 DNA reads TGCGCCAGCAGCCAAGGCCACAGAGGGGACTACGAGCAGTACTTC.

This CDR3 is CASSLSGSGGNTIYF. The DNA for the CDR3 is TGTGCCAGCAGTTTATCGGGGAGCGGTGGAAACACCATATATTTT. The chain recombines TRBV27 with TRBJ1-3, with D unresolved. From germline, CDR1 is MNHEY and CDR2 SMNVEV (reference sequence). The V end lost 0 bases, the J end lost 3 bases, and 9 bases lay between the germline ends. This CDR3 is built from 15 residues.

This clonotype was recorded at least ten times. The chain carries TRBV6-2 or TRBV6-3 and TRBJ1-5; D ambiguous. The CDR3 runs to 14 residues. Trimming left V 8 bases short and J 3 bases short, with 14 bases between. CDR1 is MNHEY, CDR2 SVGEGT, per germline. CDR3 nucleotide sequence: TGTGCCAGCGAGACCGCAGGCCTCAATCAGCCCCAGCATTTT. Translation gives CASETAGLNQPQHF.

This clonotype has just a few counts. The V call is TRBV24-1, the J call TRBJ2-3, with 8 bases that match TRBD2. V was clipped by 0 bases and J by 6 bases; unmatched bases: 7. The CDR3 has 16 residues. CDR1 is KGHDR and CDR2 is SFDVKD in the germline V gene. CDR3 loop: CATSDLGSGARDTQYF. In DNA, the CDR3 is TGTGCCACCAGTGATTTGGGTAGCGGGGCTCGGGATACGCAGTATTTT.

This clonotype was counted only a few times. The chain uses TRBV28 and TRBJ2-5, with D possibly TRBD2 on 6 matching bases. The CDR3 extends over 12 amino acids. Deletions cut 5 bases from V and 6 bases from J, with 10 bases between. The germline CDR1 and CDR2 sequences are MDHEN and SYDVKM. Here the CDR3 DNA reads TGTGCCAGCAGTCGGGACTTAAAGACCCAGTACTTC. Its protein is CASSRDLKTQYF.

There are many counts of this clonotype. This rearrangement joins TRBV18 to TRBJ2-1, with a tentative D call TRBD2 (5 bases). The V gene's germline CDR1 is KGHSH and CDR2 LQKENI. The CDR3 runs 15 residues. V gave up 3 bases and J gave up 9 bases, with 18 bases separating them. CDR3 coding DNA: TGTGCCAGCTCACCCCTATCAGGAGACTACGGTGAGCAGTTCTTC. The encoded protein is CASSPLSGDYGEQFF.

In its sample, this clonotype was seen many times. The rearrangement uses TRBV7-2 and TRBJ2-1, with no clear D. Trimming removed 5 bases at V and 5 bases at J, with 10 bases between. The CDR3 consists of 13 residues. CDR1 and CDR2 from the germline V gene are SGHTA and FQGNSA. The CDR3 DNA sequence: TGTGCCAGCAGCCCCTACCTGAACAATGAGCAGTTCTTC. Protein product: CASSPYLNNEQFF. The full variable domain, in which reference TRBV7-2 and TRBJ2-1 provide the parts outside the CDR3, is GAGVSQSPSNKVTEKGKDVELRCDPISGHTALYWYRQSLGQGLEFLIYFQGNSAPDKSGLPSDRFSAERTGGSVSTLTIQRTQQEDSAVYLCASSPYLNNEQFFGPGTRLTVL.

V is TRBV28 and J is TRBJ2-3; D is uncertain. The CDR3 loop spans 16 amino acids. V gave up 8 bases and J gave up 4 bases, with 22 bases separating them. The germline gives CDR1 MDHEN, CDR2 SYDVKM. Written as DNA, the CDR3 is TGTGCCAGCCTCAATCCCGGCGGAACCCCCGCAGATACGCAGTATTTT. Protein: CASLNPGGTPADTQYF.

This clonotype came up many times. In nucleotides, the CDR3 is TGTGCCAGCAGCCCCCGAGGGTTCGCGGGAGCCCCCACAGATACGCAGTATTTT. Its protein product is CASSPRGFAGAPTDTQYF. The chain couples TRBV7-6 to TRBJ2-3; 7 bases fit TRBD2. From germline, CDR1 is SGHVS and CDR2 FNYEAQ. This CDR3 is built from 18 residues. V dropped 5 bases and J dropped 2; count of bases not matched to a gene: 16.

In its sample, this clonotype is medium-sized. The V and J genes are TRBV12-3 or TRBV12-4 and TRBJ2-1; no clear D. Trimming removed 3 bases from V and 16 bases from J, with 19 bases in between. The length of the CDR3 is 13 residues. In DNA, the CDR3 is TGTGCCAGCAGTTTGGGCACCACAGAGAGTTCCTTCTTC. Translation gives CASSLGTTESSFF.

This clonotype came up a few times. This chain uses TRBV4-2 with TRBJ1-1, with D unclear. The germline V gene has CDR1 LGHNA and CDR2 YNFKEQ. With 4 bases removed from V and 2 bases from J, the gap between germline ends came to 11 bases. This CDR3 is built from 14 residues. The CDR3 coding sequence is TGTGCCAGCAGCCGACGGGAAGCAAACACTGAAGCTTTCTTT. Protein: CASSRREANTEAFF.

This clonotype ranks as medium-sized (0.01 to 0.1%). The gene calls are TRBV9 and TRBJ2-1; D tentatively fits TRBD1 or TRBD2 (5 bases each). CDR3 length: 14 residues. CDR1 is SGDLS and CDR2 is YYNGEE in the germline V gene. Trimming stripped 7 bases from V and 5 bases from J, with 16 bases between. As DNA, the CDR3 is TGTGCCAGCGCTACGGGACCGAACAACAATGAGCAGTTCTTC. Translation: CASATGPNNNEQFF.

This clonotype was seen ten or more times. This chain links TRBV5-6 with TRBJ1-2; 9 bases match TRBD1. Germline loops: CDR1 SGHDT, CDR2 YYEEEE. V shed 2 bases, J shed 4 bases, and the junction held 3 bases outside the gene matches. This CDR3 spans 14 amino acids. The CDR3 is CASSFKGQGYGYTF. CDR3 sequence (DNA): TGTGCCAGCAGCTTTAAGGGACAGGGCTATGGCTACACCTTC.

This clonotype is medium-sized within its sample. The chain uses TRBV28 and TRBJ2-7; the D gene could be TRBD1 or TRBD2 (5 bases each). The CDR3 covers 12 residues. CDR1 and CDR2 from the germline V gene are MDHEN and SYDVKM. Deletions cut 4 bases from V and 3 bases from J, with 7 bases between. CDR3 sequence: CASSWGNYEQYF. For the CDR3, the DNA is TGTGCCAGCAGTTGGGGGAACTACGAGCAGTACTTC.

This clonotype rates as medium-sized. The chain has TRBV6-1 and TRBJ2-7; 9 bases fit TRBD2. With V trimmed by 1 base and J by 4 bases, 5 bases remained unmatched. This CDR3 spans 15 amino acids. The germline V gene encodes CDR1 MNHNS and CDR2 SASEGT. CDR3 DNA sequence: TGTGCCAGCAGTGAAGGCTCTAGCGGGATTTACGAGCAGTACTTC. It translates to CASSEGSSGIYEQYF.

This clonotype was found a few times. This rearrangement joins TRBV11-3 to TRBJ2-1, with 8 bases aligning to TRBD2. Germline V gives CDR1 SGHNT, CDR2 YENEEA. The CDR3 is made up of 18 amino acids. V was clipped by 5 bases and J by 0 bases; unmatched bases: 12. CDR3 protein: CASSGGTRGTSSYNEQFF. CDR3 nucleotide sequence: TGTGCCAGCAGCGGGGGGACTAGGGGGACTAGCTCCTACAATGAGCAGTTCTTC.

This clonotype has only a few counts. The chain has TRBV6-2 or TRBV6-3 and TRBJ2-5, with TRBD2 as a possible D gene (6 bases). V gave up 2 bases and J gave up 5 bases, with 12 bases separating them. This CDR3 is 14 amino acids long. Looked up from germline, CDR1 is MNHEY and CDR2 is SVGEGT. The CDR3 loop is CASSYRPGGETQYF. CDR3 nucleotide sequence: TGTGCCAGCAGTTACCGTCCAGGAGGGGAGACCCAGTACTTC.

J is TRBJ2-5 and V is TRBV7-9, with D perhaps TRBD2 (6 bases). CDR1 and CDR2 (germline): SEHNR, FQNEAQ (reference sequence). V was cut by 0 bases and J by 3 bases, with 17 bases left in between. The CDR3 loop spans 17 amino acids. CDR3 in DNA: TGTGCCAGCAGCTTAGCGCTTCTGCGGGGCCGTGAAGAGACCCAGTACTTC. Translation: CASSLALLRGREETQYF. The entire variable domain, with the rest obtained from reference TRBV7-9 and TRBJ2-5, is as follows: DTGVSQNPRHKITKRGQNVTFRCDPISEHNRLYWYRQTLGQGPEFLTYFQNEAQLEKSRLLSDRFSAERPKGSFSTLEIQRTEQGDSAMYLCASSLALLRGREETQYFGPGTRLLVL.

The chain carries TRBV7-9 and TRBJ2-5; D call uncertain. The CDR3 has 16 amino acids. The V and J ends lost 5 bases and 1 base respectively, with 17 bases between them. Germline V gives CDR1 SEHNR, CDR2 FQNEAQ (reference sequence). The CDR3 reads CASSTLPPAIQETQYF. In DNA, the CDR3 is TGTGCCAGCAGCACCCTCCCGCCAGCCATCCAAGAGACCCAGTACTTC.

J is TRBJ2-1 and V is TRBV7-9; possible D gene TRBD2, 5 bases. V lost 1 base and J lost 8, with 15 bases in between. This CDR3 spans 15 amino acids. Germline assignment: CDR1 SEHNR and CDR2 FQNEAQ (reference sequence). CDR3: CASSLVWAHGDEQFF. The DNA for the CDR3 is TGTGCCAGCAGCTTAGTGTGGGCCCACGGGGATGAGCAGTTCTTC.

This clonotype was recorded at least ten times. The chain recombines TRBV12-3 or TRBV12-4 with TRBJ1-2; possible D gene TRBD1, 6 bases. The CDR3 is 12 amino acids. Trimming took off 9 bases at V and 4 bases at J, with 12 bases between the two ends. The CDR3 DNA is TGTGCCAGTTCGGGGGGCGGCTATGGCTACACCTTC. Its protein is CASSGGGYGYTF.

This clonotype has a handful of counts. This rearrangement joins TRBV30 to TRBJ1-1, with D possibly being TRBD1 (6 bases). Trimming removed 5 bases from V and 10 bases from J, with 14 bases in between. This CDR3 has 11 amino acids. Germline lookup yields CDR1 GTSNPN and CDR2 SVGIG (reference sequence). The CDR3 sequence is CAWLPDRTAFF. CDR3 DNA: TGTGCCTGGCTACCCGACAGGACAGCTTTCTTT.

This clonotype has at least ten counts. The rearrangement joins TRBV19 to TRBJ2-6; TRBD1 matches at 9 bases. Germline values: CDR1 LNHDA, CDR2 SQIVND (reference sequence). The CDR3 spans 20 residues. The V segment lost 4 bases and the J segment 4 bases; nucleotides outside the gene matches: 17. The CDR3, as DNA: TGTGCCAGTAGTAGAACCCCTGGGACAGGGACGACCAGCGGGGCCAACGTCCTGACTTTC. Translating it yields CASSRTPGTGTTSGANVLTF.

This clonotype has a count of ten or more. The chain uses TRBV20-1 and TRBJ2-3, with D possibly TRBD2 on 6 matching bases. The CDR3 is 14 amino acids. Germline CDR1 reads DFQATT; CDR2 reads SNEGSKA (reference sequence). The V gene lost 0 bases and the J gene lost 6 bases, with 13 bases spanning the gap. The CDR3 DNA follows: TGCAGTGCTAGAGATCCTCGGGGGAGGGATACGCAGTATTTT. As protein: CSARDPRGRDTQYF.

Ten or more counts support this clonotype. The CDR3 bases are TGTGCCAGCGCACTTGGAATCGGCTACACCTTC. As protein: CASALGIGYTF. J is TRBJ1-2 and V is TRBV7-9; D remains ambiguous. Germline CDR1 SEHNR, CDR2 FQNEAQ (reference sequence). The V end lost 8 bases, the J end lost 8 bases, and 12 bases lay between the germline ends. The CDR3 spans 11 residues.

This chain joins TRBV14 and TRBJ2-3, with D possibly TRBD1 on 5 matching bases. Per germline, CDR1 SGHDN and CDR2 FVKESK. The CDR3 has 16 amino acids. V shed 4 bases and J shed 2 bases, with 16 bases lying between them. The chain's CDR3 is CASSLEGAGYTDTQYF. The DNA for the CDR3 is TGTGCCAGCAGCCTGGAAGGGGCCGGTTACACAGATACGCAGTATTTT.